These 21 T cell receptor beta chains were all obtained from the same sample, sequenced in a study of cytomegalovirus exposure and HLA in healthy donors. Use of 60 Vbeta and 13 Jbeta primers characterized the PCR. The data were produced by immunoSEQ multiplex PCR, yet TCRdb's version contains in-frame clones alone and is incomplete. This sample yields 75,000 to 80,000 clones, of which 80% are seen a single time; 1.1% belongs to the top ten. The sequencing sample was made of PBMCs. These receptors were obtained from a male donor in good health and CMV-seronegative.

V gene TRBV9 combines with J gene TRBJ2-2, with a tentative D call TRBD1 (8 bases). The germline gives CDR1 SGDLS, CDR2 YYNGEE. The CDR3 has 17 amino acids. V lost 3 bases, J lost 4 bases, and 19 bases lay in between. The DNA for the CDR3 is TGTGCCAGCAGCGCGAATTTGGACAGGGAGGGCACCGGGGAGCTGTTTTTT. Amino acid sequence: CASSANLDREGTGELFF. Together with reference TRBV9 and TRBJ2-2, the CDR3 gives the full variable domain: DSGVTQTPKHLITATGQRVTLRCSPRSGDLSVYWYQQSLDQGLQFLIQYYNGEERAKGNILERFSAQQFPDLHSELNLSSLELGDSALYFCASSANLDREGTGELFFGEGSRLTVL.

The DNA for the CDR3 is TGTGCCAGCAGCTCCGACAGGGAATTGCAGACTGAAGCTTTCTTT. Translated: CASSSDRELQTEAFF. The chain uses TRBV13 and TRBJ1-1; 7 bases map to TRBD1. V shed 4 bases and J 5 bases; nucleotides not matched to a gene: 10. CDR1 and CDR2 (germline): PRHDT, FYEKMQ (reference sequence). This CDR3 is built from 15 residues.

V is TRBV5-1 and J is TRBJ2-7; possibly TRBD1 for D (6 bases). V dropped 1 base and J dropped 5 bases, with 19 bases sitting between them. The germline V gene has CDR1 SGHRS and CDR2 YFSETQ. The CDR3 has 16 amino acids. Written as DNA, the CDR3 is TGCGCCAGCAGCTTGCCCCAGGGGTCTGGGCTTGACGAGCAGTACTTC. Its protein is CASSLPQGSGLDEQYF.

This chain joins TRBV19 and TRBJ2-7, with D possibly being TRBD2 (6 bases). With 7 bases removed from V and 2 bases from J, the gap between germline ends came to 15 bases. Germline-derived CDR1 and CDR2 are LNHDA and SQIVND (reference sequence). This CDR3 has 14 residues. This chain's CDR3 is CASKGLDEPYEQYF. In nucleotides, the CDR3 is TGTGCCAGTAAGGGACTGGACGAGCCCTACGAGCAGTACTTC.

The chain carries TRBV4-2 and TRBJ2-1; 9 nucleotides match TRBD1. The V segment lost 5 bases and the J segment 0 bases; nucleotides outside the gene matches: 5. CDR1 and CDR2 from the germline V gene are LGHNA and YNFKEQ. The CDR3 consists of 16 residues. DNA of the CDR3: TGTGCCAGCAGCTACAGACAGGGGGTCTCCTACAATGAGCAGTTCTTC. Encoded protein: CASSYRQGVSYNEQFF.

The sample holds a few counts of this clone. The chain recombines TRBV29-1 with TRBJ1-2, with D possibly matching TRBD1 (5 bases). Germline CDR1 and CDR2: SQVTM and ANQGSEA. Trimming removed 4 bases from V and 7 bases from J, with 10 bases in between. This CDR3 region has 11 residues. The chain's CDR3 is CSVGGVGGYTF. CDR3 coding DNA: TGCAGCGTTGGGGGGGTTGGTGGCTACACCTTC.

The DNA of the CDR3 is TGTGCCAGCTCACCACTGACAGGAGTAAAGACCCAGTACTTC. It yields the protein CASSPLTGVKTQYF. The rearrangement uses TRBV18 and TRBJ2-5; a possible D gene is TRBD1 (6 bases). Trimming took off 1 base at V and 6 bases at J, with 12 bases between the two ends. This CDR3 spans 14 amino acids. Germline CDR1 and CDR2: KGHSH and LQKENI.

The chain has TRBV6-1 and TRBJ1-5, with 8 bases lining up with TRBD1. From germline, CDR1 is MNHNS and CDR2 SASEGT. V lost 4 bases, J lost 3 bases, and 2 bases stayed unmatched. The CDR3 has 14 residues. CDR3 bases: TGTGCCAGCAGTGCACAGGGGGACAATCAGCCCCAGCATTTT. Its protein is CASSAQGDNQPQHF.

This chain links TRBV7-2 with TRBJ1-2, with 9 bases lining up with TRBD1. Trimming at V came to 5 bases and at J to 5 bases, leaving 6 bases not matched to a gene. CDR3 length: 14 amino acids. CDR1 and CDR2 from the germline V gene are SGHTA and FQGNSA. CDR3 in DNA: TGTGCCAGCAGCCTCCGGGACAGGGAGTATGGCTACACCTTC. This encodes CASSLRDREYGYTF.

V is TRBV14 and J is TRBJ1-2; 9 bases align to TRBD1. The V gene's germline CDR1 is SGHDN and CDR2 FVKESK. V gave up 0 bases and J gave up 1 base; unmatched junction bases: 12. The CDR3 sequence is 19 residues long. This chain's CDR3 is CASSQDWGQGPTINYGYTF. The CDR3 nucleotides read TGTGCCAGCAGCCAAGATTGGGGACAGGGACCAACCATTAACTATGGCTACACCTTC.

The gene calls are TRBV14 and TRBJ2-7; 14 bases agree with TRBD2. With V trimmed by 9 bases and J by 4 bases, 14 bases remained unmatched. This CDR3 contains 17 residues. Germline assignment: CDR1 SGHDN and CDR2 FVKESK. The DNA of the CDR3 is TGTGCCAGAGGGACTAGCGGGAGTCCTCAGCCTGGATACGAGCAGTACTTC. It specifies CARGTSGSPQPGYEQYF.

The gene calls are TRBV10-2 and TRBJ2-1; D perhaps matches TRBD2 (5 bases). Trimming pared 7 bases from V and 8 bases from J, leaving 18 bases between. The CDR3 is 14 amino acids. Per the germline V gene, CDR1 is WSHSY and CDR2 is SAAADI. This chain's CDR3 is CASIPTRDGDEQFF. For the CDR3, the DNA is TGCGCCAGCATTCCAACTCGGGATGGCGATGAGCAGTTCTTC.

V is TRBV5-6 and J is TRBJ2-7; D is ambiguous. The V and J ends lost 0 bases and 7 bases respectively, with 11 bases between them. Germline-derived CDR1 and CDR2 are SGHDT and YYEEEE. There are 13 residues in the CDR3. The CDR3 nucleotides are TGTGCCAGCAGCTTGGGCCCGATCGGTGAGCAGTACTTC. This sequence encodes CASSLGPIGEQYF.

This rearrangement joins TRBV10-2 to TRBJ2-3, with 8 bases matching TRBD2. The CDR3 consists of 16 residues. Looked up from germline, CDR1 is WSHSY and CDR2 is SAAADI. Trimming took 8 bases from V and 2 from J; bases not matched to a gene: 12. Here the CDR3 DNA reads TGCGCCAGCGGGATTTTGGTAGCGGGATTCACAGATACGCAGTATTTT. Its protein is CASGILVAGFTDTQYF.

This chain joins TRBV6-1 and TRBJ1-5; D uncertain. This CDR3 is built from 13 residues. V lost 3 bases and J lost 7, with 10 bases in between. Germline V gene lookup returns CDR1 MNHNS and CDR2 SASEGT. The CDR3 loop is CASSERERQPQHF. The CDR3 coding sequence is TGTGCCAGCAGTGAGCGAGAACGGCAGCCCCAGCATTTT.

CDR3 DNA: TGTGCCAGCTCCGGGACACCGAACACTGAAGCTTTCTTT. It encodes CASSGTPNTEAFF. The chain has TRBV27 and TRBJ1-1; possible D gene TRBD1, 6 bases. The germline V gene encodes CDR1 MNHEY and CDR2 SMNVEV (reference sequence). The CDR3 runs to 13 residues. V was shortened by 8 bases and J by 1 base, with 11 bases between the two germline ends.

V and J are TRBV5-6 and TRBJ2-7, with D possibly TRBD1 on 6 matching bases. With 4 bases removed from V and 4 bases from J, the gap between germline ends came to 12 bases. This CDR3 is 13 amino acids long. Germline CDR1 and CDR2: SGHDT and YYEEEE. The CDR3 sequence is CASSTDRRYEQYF. In nucleotides, the CDR3 is TGTGCCAGCAGCACCGACAGGAGATACGAGCAGTACTTC.

There are a few counts of this clone. Sequence at one end of the junction differs from germline and may be a read error. The chain carries TRBV6-5 and TRBJ1-2; 7 bases match TRBD1. The CDR3 runs 14 residues. CDR1 is MNHEY and CDR2 is SVGAGI in the germline V gene. The CDR3 protein is CASSTKTGMYGYPF. The CDR3 nucleotides read TGTGCCAGCAGTACGAAGACAGGGATGTATGGCTACCCCTTC.

This sequence joins TRBV6-1 and TRBJ2-5; 8 nucleotides agree with TRBD1. The CDR3 extends over 16 amino acids. With V trimmed by 3 bases and J by 2 bases, 8 bases remained unmatched. Germline V gene lookup returns CDR1 MNHNS and CDR2 SASEGT. CDR3 DNA: TGTGCCAGCAGTGATGTAATTGGGACAGGACAAGAGACCCAGTACTTC. It specifies CASSDVIGTGQETQYF.

DNA of the CDR3: TGTGCCAGCAGCCCTAGCCGCACCTATGGCTACACCTTC. Its protein is CASSPSRTYGYTF. The chain uses TRBV6-5 and TRBJ1-2; D call uncertain. The CDR3 length is 13 residues. V was clipped by 6 bases and J by 4 bases, with 12 bases between them. Germline lookup yields CDR1 MNHEY and CDR2 SVGAGI.

CDR3 nucleotide sequence: TGTGCCAGTAGTACCTTCGGGACAGGGGCCTACGAGCAGTACTTC. This encodes CASSTFGTGAYEQYF. This chain joins TRBV19 and TRBJ2-7, with 10 bases lining up with TRBD1. Germline V lookup: CDR1 LNHDA, CDR2 SQIVND (reference sequence). With 4 bases clipped from V and 2 bases from J, the junction kept 5 bases outside the gene matches. This CDR3 has 15 amino acids.